The T cell receptor (beta chain) described here comes from a study of monozygotic twins with inflammatory bowel disease. Study results and limitations: Especially with disease activity, IBD patients had fewer clonotypes in common with others than healthy twins did. Among IBD patients, TCRbeta diversity (inverse Simpson) was lower than in healthy co-twins.

TCRdb reprocessed the 5' RACE reads, keeping one entry per CDR3 protein, no DNA. Recorded for this sample: approximately 330,000 distinct CDR3 sequences. Points on this clonotype: Its antigen remains unknown.

Germline loops: CDR1 MNHEY, CDR2 SMNVEV (reference sequence). The CDR3 sequence is 14 residues long. The rearrangement links TRBV27 to TRBJ1-5; TCRdb selects TRBD1, and the lack of DNA leaves this call unchecked. The TCR originated in a human donor with ulcerative colitis or Crohn's disease, or a healthy co-twin of an affected twin (not recorded which). Sequences were obtained from blood. The CDR3 is CASSPTGAGQPQHF.